This T cell receptor (beta chain) was sequenced during a study of cytomegalovirus exposure and HLA in healthy donors. Findings and limits, study-wide: Specificity for CMV antigens was confirmed in vitro for a few of the CMV-associated chains. An analysis done earlier found most TCR beta V segments productive about 87% or about 30% of the time. When the data were analyzed later, several of the most significant clusters appeared to be linked to common viral pathogens.

To note about this clone: What it binds is not known. Other DNA sequences of this sample code for an identical CDR3.

V was pared by 0 bases and J by 5 bases, with 9 bases of the junction left unmatched. Germline CDR1 PRHDT, CDR2 FYEKMQ (reference sequence). This CDR3 contains 16 residues. Donors had nominal health at sampling but likely had unrecorded immune exposures. It was with 60 Vbeta and 13 Jbeta primers that the PCR ran. The repertoire was sequenced with immunoSEQ multiplex PCR; TCRdb's copy has only in-frame clones and lacks some. Seen here are about 180,000 clones, 77% observed once, and the top ten hold over 1.1%. The chain recombines TRBV13 with TRBJ2-5; 7 bases map to TRBD2. The receptor was isolated from a man between 18 and 29 years old in good health and CMV-seronegative. Sequencing used PBMCs. CDR3 sequence: CASSLGGGSGGETQYF. In nucleotides, the CDR3 is TGTGCCAGCAGCTTAGGCGGCGGGAGCGGAGGGGAGACCCAGTACTTC.